This T cell receptor (beta chain) appears in the sequencing data of a study of T cell repertoires in cytomegalovirus infection. Study in general: CMV infection plus the matching HLA type was flagged by public TCR beta signatures.

Trimming shortened V by 8 bases and J by 4 bases, and 17 bases separated the two germline ends. The CDR3 loop spans 14 amino acids. In germline, CDR1 is MNHNS, CDR2 SASEGT. Study-level results: Based on cumulative public TCR beta family frequency, carriers of CMV plus the relevant HLA were identified. Across the ex vivo response, the dominant clonotypes were HLA-C-restricted CMV-specific TCR beta clonotypes.

In this sample, this clonotype turned up a few times. As yet, its antigen is unknown. TCRdb fed the reads into MiXCR, producing one record per CDR3 protein. The table has about 440,000 distinct CDR3 sequences, approximately 33% seen once; the top ten hold roughly 13%. The sample taken for sequencing was PBMCs. The chain employs TRBV6-1 and TRBJ1-2, with D possibly being TRBD1 (6 bases). This clonotype was sampled from a human donor in good health (CMV status not recorded). Some clones in this sample may be carry-over from other donors' samples. The CDR3 is CASGWGHDFYGYTF. For the CDR3, the DNA is TGTGCCAGCGGATGGGGACACGACTTCTATGGCTACACCTTC.